This section outlines one T cell receptor (beta chain) sequence together with its context. The antigen is undetermined. CDR3 length: 12 amino acids. Trimming removed 1 base at V and 7 bases at J, with 4 bases between. Germline assignment: CDR1 SGHVS and CDR2 FQNEAQ. This entry comes from a study of cytotoxic CD8 clonotypes in ibrutinib-treated CLL. As for the study in general: Researchers reported about a dozen relapsed/refractory and over 14 treatment-naive patients, 17 of them IGHV unmutated. Samples yielded averages of around 280,000 productive templates and over 90,000 productive rearrangements. Study observations and caveats: Public clonotypes were seen rarely and were contracted or stable on treatment.

Deep sequencing aimed at 1 in 200,000 to 1 in 1 million T cells' resolution. Sequencing used immunoSEQ multiplex PCR; TCRdb keeps in-frame clones, though not all of them. Among roughly 45,000 clones, 60% to 80% were seen once, and the ten largest hold roughly 21%. The sample was PBMCs, taken after 24 months of ibrutinib treatment. This receptor was taken from a human donor with chronic lymphocytic leukemia. The chain combines TRBV7-8 with TRBJ2-2; unclear D gene. In DNA, the CDR3 is TGTGCCAGCAGCTTAGTAGGCGGGGAGCTGTTTTTT. This translates into CASSLVGGELFF.